This T cell receptor beta chain was observed in a study of regulatory T cells in long-lasting Graves disease (dated by TCRdb to the early 2020s). About the study as a whole: Persistent Graves' disease meant more than 5 years of antithyroid drug treatment with TSH receptor autoantibodies that stayed positive. Peripheral blood TCR sequencing and RNA sequencing compared persistent Graves' disease patients with newly diagnosed Graves' disease patients. The study was registered as a clinical trial and conducted in China. A total of some 33 samples were covered by TCR sequencing, comprising around 13 persistent and 20 or so newly diagnosed Graves' disease patients. In the clinical cohort, patients with persistent Graves' disease had used antithyroid drugs for an average of about 10.3 years.

General study outcomes and caveats: Compared with newly diagnosed patients, patients with persistent Graves' disease had lower TCR Shannon entropy and fewer highly expanded clones, which suggests clonal expansion. Only the TCR beta chain was sequenced and analyzed. The authors acknowledged the small sample size as a limitation that may reduce accuracy. The study examined only peripheral blood because the primary lesion, thyroid tissue, could not be accessed. Persistent patients shared more public clonotypes among themselves (around 2,700) than newly diagnosed patients did (nearly 1,000). Persistent disease showed preferential use of TRBV28, TRBJ1-2 and TRBJ2-5, whereas newly diagnosed disease favored TRBV20-1 and TRBJ2-1.

The time point label, as the study defines it: persistent/refractory GD, antithyroid drugs over 5 years with positive TRAb. RNA was extracted from PBMCs in TRIzol for both TCR sequencing and RNA sequencing. The diagnosis of Graves' disease was made according to American Thyroid Association guidelines. Patients were recruited from an endocrinology department in Xi'an, China. From each patient, approximately 9 milliliters of peripheral blood was collected into an EDTA anticoagulant tube. PBMCs were isolated by Ficoll Paque Plus density gradient separation without further T cell sorting. An Agilent 2100 Bioanalyzer and agarose gel were used to check RNA quality, and a NanoDrop 2000 was used to measure RNA concentration. Library generation was performed with multiplex PCR. This sample was sequenced with an Illumina HiSeq 4000. To build TCR beta libraries, CDR3 regions were amplified by Arm-PCR using iRepertoire HTBI primers. Before sequencing, the PCR products underwent gel purification. In the original analysis: A total of 62 TRBV and under 15 TRBJ segments were identified across samples and were used for gene usage analysis of CDR3 amino acid clonotypes. COPE and FqMerger were used to merge the filtered high-quality paired reads into contigs. BLAST was used to align contigs to the IMGT TRBV, TRBD and TRBJ reference genes, and CDR3 was defined following IMGT. Highly expanded clones were defined as clonotypes with a frequency above 0.1%. Shannon entropy served as the measure of repertoire diversity, while the Gini coefficient captured V-J evenness. A clonotype found in more than one individual was treated as public. Through fastp at Q25 and MiXCR, TCRdb rebuilt clones from the public reads, retaining in-frame beta chains. A single entry per CDR3 protein holds the most common genes and DNA from its merged rows. TCRdb, rather than the study authors, made the V and J calls. The sample has around 400,000 distinct CDR3 sequences on record, around 24% of them singletons. The ten largest account for about a quarter of the sample.

V loses 5 bases of germline sequence and J loses 3 bases, and the interval between the two ends is 4 bases. The germline V gene yields SNHLY for CDR1 and FYNNEI for CDR2. The CDR3 covers 11 residues, taking in both the cysteine and the phenylalanine. Of all the DNA, just the CDR3 is kept, 33 bases in frame from base 1. Many counts were recorded for this clonotype. The target of this receptor is not known. No much larger clone exists at a distance of one base, and base qualities are not known. This chain is built from TRBV2 and TRBJ2-5, with no D gene named confidently. The receptor was isolated from a female donor with Graves disease. Source: peripheral blood mononuclear cells (PBMCs), taken when the disease was refractory, from a patient treated with antithyroid drugs. The CDR3 in this case is CASSREETQYF. The base sequence is TGTGCCAGCAGTCGGGAAGAGACCCAGTACTTC.